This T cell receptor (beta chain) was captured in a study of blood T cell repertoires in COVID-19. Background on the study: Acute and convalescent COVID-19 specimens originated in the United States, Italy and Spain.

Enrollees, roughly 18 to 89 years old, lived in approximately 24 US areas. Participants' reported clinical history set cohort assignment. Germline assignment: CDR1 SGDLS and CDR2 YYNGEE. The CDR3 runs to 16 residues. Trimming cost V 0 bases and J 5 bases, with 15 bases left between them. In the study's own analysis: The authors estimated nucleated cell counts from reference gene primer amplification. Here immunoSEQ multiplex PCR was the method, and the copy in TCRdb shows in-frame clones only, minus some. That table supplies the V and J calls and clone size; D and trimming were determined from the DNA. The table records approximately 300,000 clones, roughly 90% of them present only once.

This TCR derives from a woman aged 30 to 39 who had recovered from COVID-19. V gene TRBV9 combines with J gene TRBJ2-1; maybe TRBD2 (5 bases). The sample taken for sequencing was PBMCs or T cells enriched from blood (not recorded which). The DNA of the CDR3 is TGTGCCAGCAGCGTAGAAACGGGATTAGGACACAATGAGCAGTTCTTC. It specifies CASSVETGLGHNEQFF.